What follows are 6 T cell receptor beta chains derived from one specimen sequenced in a study of T cell changes during pregnancy in multiple sclerosis. Sequenced by immunoSEQ multiplex PCR; TCRdb stores in-frame clones only, minus some. Counted here are tens of thousands of clones, roughly 91% occurring once; the ten biggest clones make up roughly 3%. The sample here was CD4+ T cells from peripheral blood mononuclear cells, taken in the first trimester of pregnancy. The receptors originated from a female donor in good health, enrolled as a control in a pregnancy study.

CDR3 region: CASSLGTGIITNEKLFF. CDR3 in DNA: TGCGCCAGCAGCTTGGGGACAGGGATTATCACTAATGAAAAACTGTTTTTT. The J gene is TRBJ1-4, the V gene TRBV5-1, with 8 bases aligning to TRBD1. CDR1 is SGHRS, CDR2 YFSETQ, per germline. With 0 bases clipped from V and 2 bases from J, the junction kept 6 bases outside the gene matches. The length of the CDR3 is 17 residues.

V is TRBV6-5 and J is TRBJ1-2, with a tentative D call TRBD1 (6 bases). V lost 7 bases and J lost 4, with 19 bases in between. This CDR3 is 15 amino acids long. CDR1 MNHEY and CDR2 SVGAGI come from the germline V gene. CDR3 bases: TGTGCCAGCATCCCGAAACCACAGGGATTCTATGGCTACACCTTC. It is translated as CASIPKPQGFYGYTF.

The CDR3 DNA sequence: TGTGCCATCAGTGAGGGCGGGGACGAGCAGTACTTC. Residues: CAISEGGDEQYF. V gene TRBV10-3 combines with J gene TRBJ2-7; TRBD2 is a possible D gene (6 bases). The V end was cut by 2 bases, the J end by 5 bases, with 7 bases between. Germline CDR1 reads ENHRY; CDR2 reads SYGVKD. This CDR3 spans 12 amino acids.

This rearrangement joins TRBV20-1 to TRBJ2-5; D not certain. Deletions cut 7 bases from V and 0 bases from J, with 6 bases between. Germline V gives CDR1 DFQATT, CDR2 SNEGSKA (reference sequence). The CDR3 extends over 11 amino acids. The CDR3 nucleotides are TGCAGTGACAGTGACCAAGAGACCCAGTACTTC. Protein sequence: CSDSDQETQYF.

This clone was seen more than once but under ten times. The gene calls are TRBV28 and TRBJ2-3; D is undetermined. This CDR3 contains 14 residues. Germline V gene lookup returns CDR1 MDHEN and CDR2 SYDVKM. With 11 bases removed from V and 0 bases from J, the gap between germline ends came to 15 bases. CDR3 protein: CAFGPRGSTDTQYF. The DNA for the CDR3 is TGTGCCTTTGGTCCCCGCGGTAGCACAGATACGCAGTATTTT.

The V gene is TRBV5-1, the J gene TRBJ1-2, with TRBD1 matching 11 bases. Losses at the gene ends were 1 base for V and 5 bases for J; bases not matched to a gene: 7. CDR1 is SGHRS, CDR2 YFSETQ, per germline. There are 16 residues in the CDR3. The CDR3 region is CASSLSPGQGAYGYTF. The CDR3 nucleotides read TGCGCCAGCAGCTTGTCCCCCGGACAGGGGGCGTATGGCTACACCTTC.